A single sample gave rise to the 21 T cell receptor beta chains below, sequenced in a study of blood T cells in healthy people across ages. The use of a sample-barcoded 5' primer and a J-beta primer mix characterized a second PCR of about 7 to 12 cycles. MiXCR, run by TCRdb on the 5' RACE reads, gives a single entry per CDR3 protein. The table records about 760,000 distinct CDR3 sequences, more than 55% of them present only once. The specimen sequenced was blood. The origin of the receptors is a man aged 35-49 years in good health.

This clonotype was seen a handful of times. The gene calls are TRBV25-1 and TRBJ1-2; D gene ambiguous. V shed 7 bases and J shed 4 bases, with 13 bases lying between them. This CDR3 has 13 residues. Germline CDR1 MGHDK, CDR2 SYGVNS. CDR3 DNA sequence: TGTGCCAGCAAACAGAATTCTTTCTATGGCTACACCTTC. Protein sequence: CASKQNSFYGYTF.

This clonotype has only one observation. The chain recombines TRBV5-1 with TRBJ1-5, with D possibly matching TRBD1 (5 bases). Germline-derived CDR1 and CDR2 are SGHRS and YFSETQ. This CDR3 has 14 amino acids. V lost 4 bases to trimming and J lost 6 bases, with 14 bases between them. The CDR3 nucleotides read TGCGCCAGCAGCCCCGGGGGTGAGGGTCAGCCCCAGCATTTT. Translating it yields CASSPGGEGQPQHF.

The gene calls are TRBV11-2 and TRBJ1-3; D is ambiguous. V lost 5 bases, J lost 0 bases, and 14 bases lay in between. The CDR3 has 16 amino acids. CDR1 SGHAT and CDR2 FQNNGV come from the germline V gene. The CDR3 coding sequence is TGTGCCAGCAGCGGAATGGAGGGTTACTCTGGAAACACCATATATTTT. It is translated as CASSGMEGYSGNTIYF. The full variable domain, with the rest looked up from reference TRBV11-2 and TRBJ1-3, is EAGVAQSPRYKIIEKRQSVAFWCNPISGHATLYWYQQILGQGPKLLIQFQNNGVVDDSQLPKDRFSAERLKGVDSTLKIQPAKLEDSAVYLCASSGMEGYSGNTIYFGEGSWLTVV.

This clonotype was counted ten times or more. The chain combines TRBV11-3 with TRBJ2-5; maybe TRBD2 (5 bases). Germline values: CDR1 SGHNT, CDR2 YENEEA. V was shortened by 5 bases and J by 5 bases, with 15 bases between the two germline ends. The CDR3 covers 14 residues. Written as DNA, the CDR3 is TGTGCCAGCAGCCCAGGACTGTCGGCGGAGACCCAGTACTTC. It codes for CASSPGLSAETQYF. The full variable domain, its missing parts supplied by reference TRBV11-3 and TRBJ2-5, is EAGVVQSPRYKIIEKKQPVAFWCNPISGHNTLYWYLQNLGQGPELLIRYENEEAVDDSQLPKDRFSAERLKGVDSTLKIQPAELGDSAVYLCASSPGLSAETQYFGPGTRLLVL.

V usage is TRBV29-1 and J usage is TRBJ1-4; TRBD1 is a possible D gene (5 bases). CDR1 SQVTM and CDR2 ANQGSEA come from the germline V gene. The germline V and J ends were trimmed by 5 bases and 0 bases, with 10 bases remaining between them. The CDR3 has 14 residues. For the CDR3, the DNA is TGCAGCGTTCTGACAGATACAACTAATGAAAAACTGTTTTTT. Its translation: CSVLTDTTNEKLFF.

The chain has TRBV9 and TRBJ2-1, with D possibly being TRBD1 (6 bases). The CDR3 is 15 amino acids. Germline V gene data show CDR1 as SGDLS and CDR2 as YYNGEE. The V gene lost 0 bases and the J gene lost 7 bases, with 14 bases spanning the gap. The CDR3 sequence: CASSVGGQGLNEQFF. CDR3 nucleotides: TGTGCCAGCAGCGTAGGGGGGCAGGGTTTGAATGAGCAGTTCTTC.

The gene calls are TRBV14 and TRBJ2-1; the D is unclear. Per the germline V gene, CDR1 is SGHDN and CDR2 is FVKESK. The CDR3 covers 13 residues. Trimming shortened V by 0 bases and J by 9 bases, and 9 bases separated the two germline ends. The CDR3 spells CASSQDLTSEQFF. As DNA, the CDR3 is TGTGCCAGCAGCCAAGATCTAACAAGTGAGCAGTTCTTC.

The chain has TRBV7-9 and TRBJ2-3, with D maybe TRBD2 (6 bases). The CDR3 has 18 amino acids. CDR1 SEHNR and CDR2 FQNEAQ come from the germline V gene (reference sequence). The V and J ends lost 1 base and 2 bases respectively, with 19 bases between them. In DNA form, the CDR3 reads TGTGCCAGCAGCTTAGGGTTCGGGAGAAACGTTCTCACAGATACGCAGTATTTT. Translation: CASSLGFGRNVLTDTQYF.

The genes are TRBV28 and TRBJ2-5, with D possibly called TRBD1 or TRBD2 (5 bases each). This CDR3 has 13 residues. Trimming left V 10 bases short and J 7 bases short, with 19 bases between. Germline V gene data show CDR1 as MDHEN and CDR2 as SYDVKM. This CDR3 reads CAIIARGRVTQYF. DNA of the CDR3: TGTGCCATCATTGCGAGGGGCAGGGTGACCCAGTACTTC. The full variable domain, its missing parts supplied by reference TRBV28 and TRBJ2-5, is DVKVTQSSRYLVKRTGEKVFLECVQDMDHENMFWYRQDPGLGLRLIYFSYDVKMKEKGDIPEGYSVSREKKERFSLILESASTNQTSMYLCAIIARGRVTQYFGPGTRLLVL.

This chain uses TRBV20-1 with TRBJ2-5, with 7 bases aligning to TRBD2. This CDR3 is 16 amino acids long. V lost 6 bases, J lost 2 bases, and 15 bases stayed unmatched. Germline V CDR1 and CDR2: DFQATT, SNEGSKA (reference sequence). In DNA, the CDR3 is TGCAGTGCAGACTCCCGGGAGGCAGGGCCACAAGAGACCCAGTACTTC. Translating gives CSADSREAGPQETQYF.

The rearrangement joins TRBV9 to TRBJ2-4, with D uncertain. Trimming stripped 3 bases from V and 0 bases from J, with 13 bases between. This CDR3 comprises 16 residues. The germline V gene has CDR1 SGDLS and CDR2 YYNGEE. The CDR3 loop is CASSGTPDLAKNIQYF. In nucleotides, the CDR3 is TGTGCCAGCAGCGGGACCCCGGACCTAGCCAAAAACATTCAGTACTTC. Full variable domain (rest looked up from reference TRBV9 and TRBJ2-4): DSGVTQTPKHLITATGQRVTLRCSPRSGDLSVYWYQQSLDQGLQFLIQYYNGEERAKGNILERFSAQQFPDLHSELNLSSLELGDSALYFCASSGTPDLAKNIQYFGAGTRLSVL.

J is TRBJ2-7 and V is TRBV28, with unresolved D. The V end lost 6 bases, the J end lost 4 bases, and 4 bases lay between the germline ends. The CDR3 has 10 residues. Per germline, CDR1 MDHEN and CDR2 SYDVKM. The CDR3 DNA sequence: TGTGCCAGCAGCTATTACGAGCAGTACTTC. It codes for CASSYYEQYF.

This chain uses TRBV28 with TRBJ2-4; TRBD1 matches at 7 bases. V shed 5 bases and J 5 bases; nucleotides not matched to a gene: 3. The CDR3 is made up of 13 amino acids. CDR1 and CDR2 from the germline V gene are MDHEN and SYDVKM. This chain's CDR3 is CASSRQGQNIQYF. In DNA form, the CDR3 reads TGTGCCAGCAGTCGACAGGGACAAAACATTCAGTACTTC.

There are a few counts of this clonotype. V is TRBV25-1 and J is TRBJ2-3, with D maybe TRBD2 (6 bases). CDR1 is MGHDK, CDR2 SYGVNS, per germline. Trimming left V 2 bases short and J 4 bases short, with 19 bases between. The CDR3 runs to 17 residues. The CDR3 DNA sequence: TGTGCCAGCAGTGAAGAAGGGACTCGACCCGAGGCAGATACGCAGTATTTT. As protein: CASSEEGTRPEADTQYF.

This chain links TRBV15 with TRBJ2-3, with D uncertain. The CDR3 sequence is 14 residues long. Germline V CDR1 and CDR2: LNHNV, YYDKDF (reference sequence). Trimming stripped 1 base from V and 5 bases from J, with 10 bases between. CDR3 amino acids: CATSRVKEGDTQYF. In nucleotides, the CDR3 is TGTGCCACCAGCAGAGTAAAGGAAGGAGATACGCAGTATTTT.

DNA for the CDR3: TGTGCCAGCAGCTTGAAGGGGGCCGCTGCAGCTAACGAGCAGTACTTC. It encodes CASSLKGAAAANEQYF. V and J are TRBV5-6 and TRBJ2-7; 7 bases fit TRBD1. The germline gives CDR1 SGHDT, CDR2 YYEEEE. This CDR3 is 16 amino acids long. Trimming removed 1 base from V and 5 bases from J; junction bases left unmatched: 12.

The chain recombines TRBV6-2 or TRBV6-3 with TRBJ2-2, with 13 bases fitting TRBD2. CDR1 is MNHEY and CDR2 is SVGEGT in the germline V gene. Unmatched junction bases numbered 9, after V lost 7 bases and J lost 4 bases. There are 17 residues in the CDR3. The CDR3 DNA reads TGTGCCAGCATTTCCCTGGGGACTAGCGGGGTCACCGGGGAGCTGTTTTTT. Its protein product is CASISLGTSGVTGELFF.

The chain uses TRBV7-2 and TRBJ1-1; 11 bases line up with TRBD1. The length of the CDR3 is 14 residues. V shed 5 bases and J 11 bases; nucleotides not matched to a gene: 10. CDR1 SGHTA and CDR2 FQGNSA come from the germline V gene. For the CDR3, the DNA is TGTGCCAGCAGCCCCACTAGGGACAGGGGGGCGGCTTTCTTT. As protein: CASSPTRDRGAAFF.

J is TRBJ1-1 and V is TRBV28, with a possible D match to TRBD1 (6 bases). CDR1 and CDR2 from the germline V gene are MDHEN and SYDVKM. V lost 3 bases to trimming and J lost 11 bases, with 19 bases between them. CDR3 length equals 14 residues. The CDR3 protein is CASSLTGRGSIAFF. The DNA of the CDR3 is TGTGCCAGCAGTTTGACCGGGAGGGGGTCAATCGCTTTCTTT.

In this sample, this clonotype turned up a few times. The rearrangement joins TRBV12-3 or TRBV12-4 to TRBJ2-1; D remains ambiguous. V lost 0 bases to trimming and J lost 8 bases, with 11 bases between them. This CDR3 has 14 amino acids. The CDR3 nucleotides read TGTGCCAGCAGTTTAGCGCTCTTGGCGTATGAGCAGTTCTTC. Translated, it gives CASSLALLAYEQFF.

This chain links TRBV6-1 with TRBJ2-3, with a weak D call TRBD1 (6 bases). The CDR3 consists of 15 residues. Trimming stripped 8 bases from V and 2 bases from J, with 17 bases between. The germline CDR1 and CDR2 sequences are MNHNS and SASEGT. Written as DNA, the CDR3 is TGTGCCAGCTTACCCGGGACACGGCCCACAGATACGCAGTATTTT. It yields the protein CASLPGTRPTDTQYF.